This T cell receptor beta chain was documented in a study of cytomegalovirus exposure and HLA in healthy donors. Germline values: CDR1 LNHDA, CDR2 SQIVND (reference sequence). The CDR3 length is 14 residues. V lost 2 bases to trimming and J lost 1 base, with 8 bases between them. Broader study findings: One cluster of highly shared sequence variants probably arose as a sequencing artifact.

The PCR was carried out with 60 Vbeta primers and 13 Jbeta primers. The assay was immunoSEQ multiplex PCR, and TCRdb's table has in-frame clones only and misses some. The sample has 150,000 to 200,000 clones; approximately 84% are singletons. On this clone itself: Its antigen is currently unknown.

The sequenced material came from PBMCs. The source of this sequence is a woman in her fifties or sixties in good health and CMV-seropositive. The chain links TRBV19 to TRBJ2-5, with D hard to call. CDR3 residues: CASSIKPLQETQYF. The CDR3 nucleotides are TGTGCCAGTAGTATAAAACCACTCCAAGAGACCCAGTACTTC.